The sample holds a few counts of the clone carrying this T cell receptor (beta chain). Any patient presenting with uncontrolled infection, other autoimmune disease, pregnancy or lactation was left out. The CDR3 has 14 amino acids. The V end lost 0 bases, the J end lost 0 bases, and 8 bases lay between the germline ends. Germline V lookup: CDR1 SQVTM, CDR2 ANQGSEA. The data stem from a study of T cells in Graves' hyperthyroidism and ophthalmopathy. Authors of the study amplified TCR beta CDR3 regions from RNA transcripts. First-round RT-PCR with HTBI primers amplified the TCR CDR3 region. TCRdb called the multiplex PCR reads again in MiXCR, with one record for every CDR3 protein. This sample has fewer than 450,000 distinct CDR3 sequences; 17% occur once, and the top ten carry approximately 30%.

The V call is TRBV29-1, the J call TRBJ1-1; tentatively, D is TRBD1 (6 bases). The receptor comes from a woman aged 30 to 39 with Graves' hyperthyroidism that later progressed to Graves' ophthalmopathy. Sequencing input: blood. Here the CDR3 DNA reads TGCAGCGTTGAAGACGCAGGGGTGAACACTGAAGCTTTCTTT. As protein: CSVEDAGVNTEAFF. Full variable domain (rest looked up from reference TRBV29-1 and TRBJ1-1): SAVISQKPSRDICQRGTSLTIQCQVDSQVTMMFWYRQQPGQSLTLIATANQGSEATYESGFVIDKFPISRPNLTFSTLTVSNMSPEDSSIYLCSVEDAGVNTEAFFGQGTRLTVV.